This entry lists 32 T cell receptor beta chains sequenced from one sample in a study of post-analysis software for immune sequencing data. TCR beta cDNA libraries had unique molecular identifiers. From the PCR reads, TCRdb called clonotypes with MiXCR, one entry per CDR3 protein. Of 700,000 to 800,000 distinct CDR3 sequences detected, approximately 30% appear once; the ten largest clones hold approximately 0.55%. Antigen specificity for these receptors is unknown. Study-wide points: The study found TRBV5-6, TRBV5-1 and TRBV20-1 among five TRBV segments more frequent in patients than controls.

The sequencing input was blood. All receptors come from a girl aged 10 to 17 with multiple sclerosis.

As concerns this clonotype: At one boundary the junction diverges from the germline segment, which might be a read error. The chain employs TRBV28 and TRBJ2-5; no clear D gene. The CDR3 runs 13 residues. From germline, CDR1 is MDHEN and CDR2 SYDVKM. This CDR3 reads CAGSLGIWETQYF. The DNA for the CDR3 is TGTGCCGGCAGTTTGGGGATCTGGGAGACCCAGTACTTC.

V is TRBV27 and J is TRBJ2-4; 9 bases fit TRBD1. The DNA end is more similar to TRBJ2-7, so the J call may be wrong. Germline V gene data show CDR1 as MNHEY and CDR2 as SMNVEV (reference sequence). This CDR3 region has 16 residues. The CDR3 DNA reads as TGTGCCAGCAGTTTATCCGGGACAGGGCGCTCCTACGAGCAGTACTTC. This translates into CASSLSGTGRSYEQYF.

This sequence joins TRBV6-5 and TRBJ2-7, with 12 bases lining up with TRBD2. The trim removed 8 bases at V and 0 bases at J, leaving 5 bases unmatched. In germline, CDR1 is MNHEY, CDR2 SVGAGI. CDR3 size: 15 residues. The CDR3 DNA sequence: TGTGCCAGCCGGACTAGCGGGATGTTCTCCTACGAGCAGTACTTC. Its protein is CASRTSGMFSYEQYF.

This chain connects TRBV4-3 to TRBJ2-6, with 7 bases lining up with TRBD1. Germline V gives CDR1 LGHNA, CDR2 YSLEER. V dropped 1 base and J dropped 2; count of bases not matched to a gene: 2. This CDR3 spans 16 amino acids. Here the CDR3 reads CASSQAQGAGANVLTF. CDR3 DNA sequence: TGCGCCAGCAGCCAAGCCCAGGGGGCTGGGGCCAACGTCCTGACTTTC.

The chain combines TRBV7-2 with TRBJ2-5; 8 positions agree with TRBD2. The V and J ends lost 2 bases and 6 bases, in that order; junction bases with no gene match: 8. Germline-derived CDR1 and CDR2 are SGHTA and FQGNSA. CDR3 length: 15 amino acids. The CDR3 region has the DNA TGTGCCAGCAGCTTAAGCGGGAGCTGGGGAAAGACCCAGTACTTC. Translation gives CASSLSGSWGKTQYF. Variable domain in full (rest from reference TRBV7-2 and TRBJ2-5): GAGVSQSPSNKVTEKGKDVELRCDPISGHTALYWYRQSLGQGLEFLIYFQGNSAPDKSGLPSDRFSAERTGGSVSTLTIQRTQQEDSAVYLCASSLSGSWGKTQYFGPGTRLLVL.

The sample holds many counts of this clonotype. V usage is TRBV20-1 and J usage is TRBJ2-7; TRBD1 agrees at 8 bases. J was trimmed by 5 bases and V by 5 bases; bases with no gene match: 11. This CDR3 region has 14 residues. The germline V gene has CDR1 DFQATT and CDR2 SNEGSKA (reference sequence). The CDR3 DNA follows: TGCAGTGCTCCGGTGGACAGGGTTAAGAACGAGCAGTACTTC. Its translation is CSAPVDRVKNEQYF.

This clonotype was seen only a few times. The rearrangement joins TRBV29-1 to TRBJ2-3, with 9 bases matching TRBD2. V lost 5 bases to trimming and J lost 1 base; unmatched junction nucleotides: 4. The CDR3 totals 14 residues. From germline, CDR1 is SQVTM and CDR2 ANQGSEA. This CDR3 is CSVQIAGGTDTQYF. CDR3 nucleotides: TGCAGCGTTCAGATAGCGGGAGGCACAGATACGCAGTATTTT.

The chain combines TRBV7-2 with TRBJ2-1; 7 nucleotides align to TRBD1. The CDR3 spans 14 residues. Trimming removed 4 bases from V and 8 bases from J; junction bases left unmatched: 8. The germline CDR1 and CDR2 sequences are SGHTA and FQGNSA. The CDR3 reads CASSSAGGYHEQFF. The CDR3 bases are TGTGCCAGCAGCTCGGCAGGGGGATACCATGAGCAGTTCTTC.

The V gene is TRBV27, the J gene TRBJ2-1; tentative D call: TRBD2 (5 bases). Germline V gene lookup returns CDR1 MNHEY and CDR2 SMNVEV (reference sequence). This CDR3 spans 17 amino acids. The V end lost 0 bases, the J end lost 0 bases, and 12 bases lay between the germline ends. Here the CDR3 reads CASSLSIGMGSYNEQFF. The CDR3 DNA reads as TGTGCCAGCAGTTTATCGATCGGGATGGGCTCCTACAATGAGCAGTTCTTC.

This clonotype showed up just a few times. The chain has TRBV4-1 and TRBJ1-6; TRBD1 might be the D (6 bases). The V gene lost 4 bases and the J gene lost 0 bases, with 16 bases spanning the gap. The CDR3 is 18 amino acids. The V gene's germline CDR1 is MGHRA and CDR2 YSYEKL. CDR3 DNA: TGCGCCAGCAGCCCTTGGACAGACCCGATCTCCTATAATTCACCCCTCCACTTT. Residues: CASSPWTDPISYNSPLHF.

The chain recombines TRBV28 with TRBJ2-1; no clear D. This CDR3 has 14 amino acids. Trimming removed 5 bases at V and 8 bases at J, with 16 bases between. CDR1 and CDR2 from the germline V gene are MDHEN and SYDVKM. In DNA form, the CDR3 reads TGTGCCAGCAGTCCAAGGAAGGCAAGGGATGAGCAGTTCTTC. Amino acid sequence: CASSPRKARDEQFF.

The chain couples TRBV12-5 to TRBJ2-1, with a possible D match to TRBD1 (5 bases). Per the germline V gene, CDR1 is LGHNT and CDR2 is FRNRAP. V gave up 8 bases and J gave up 5 bases, with 16 bases separating them. This CDR3 spans 14 amino acids. The CDR3 region has the DNA TGTGCTAGTAGAGTCGAAGGGGTGAACAATGAGCAGTTCTTC. Its protein product is CASRVEGVNNEQFF.

This rearrangement joins TRBV20-1 to TRBJ2-3; the match to TRBD1 covers 7 bases. CDR3 length equals 15 residues. Germline assignment: CDR1 DFQATT and CDR2 SNEGSKA (reference sequence). V was clipped by 5 bases and J by 1 base; unmatched bases: 9. The CDR3 sequence is CSAGPGQLRTDTQYF. In nucleotides, the CDR3 is TGCAGTGCTGGACCGGGACAGCTACGCACAGATACGCAGTATTTT.

This clonotype was seen more than once but under ten times. This chain links TRBV25-1 with TRBJ2-7; 9 bases match TRBD2. Germline lookup yields CDR1 MGHDK and CDR2 SYGVNS. Trimming at V came to 6 bases and at J to 0 bases, leaving 6 bases not matched to a gene. CDR3 length equals 15 residues. The CDR3 sequence: CASRPAGGPSYEQYF. The CDR3 coding sequence is TGTGCCAGCAGGCCCGCGGGAGGGCCCTCCTACGAGCAGTACTTC.

This chain connects TRBV7-2 to TRBJ2-6; unclear D gene. Trimming took 5 bases from V and 0 from J, leaving 11 bases between them. Germline values: CDR1 SGHTA, CDR2 FQGNSA. The CDR3 has 16 residues. Here the CDR3 reads CASSPSYASGANVLTF. Here the CDR3 DNA reads TGTGCCAGCAGCCCGTCCTATGCCTCTGGGGCCAACGTCCTGACTTTC.

The chain joins TRBV29-1 to TRBJ1-1, with D possibly TRBD1 on 5 matching bases. CDR1 and CDR2 (germline): SQVTM, ANQGSEA. The CDR3 sequence is 13 residues long. The V gene lost 3 bases and the J gene lost 1 base, with 9 bases spanning the gap. In DNA form, the CDR3 reads TGCAGCGTTGATGCTACAGGGAACACTGAAGCTTTCTTT. It encodes CSVDATGNTEAFF.

This clonotype showed up just a few times. The chain links TRBV7-9 to TRBJ1-4; D perhaps matches TRBD1 (5 bases). The germline V gene has CDR1 SEHNR and CDR2 FQNEAQ (reference sequence). The length of the CDR3 is 16 residues. V lost 4 bases to trimming and J lost 8 bases, with 20 bases between them. CDR3 amino acids: CASSSDPQGLGEKLFF. CDR3 coding DNA: TGTGCCAGCAGCTCCGACCCTCAGGGTTTAGGCGAAAAACTGTTTTTT.

The rearrangement links TRBV5-4 to TRBJ2-7; 11 bases line up with TRBD2. This CDR3 region has 14 residues. The trim removed 5 bases at V and 1 base at J, leaving 2 bases unmatched. Germline V gene data show CDR1 as SGHNT and CDR2 as YYREEE (reference sequence). Here the CDR3 reads CASRLAGDSYEQYF. In nucleotides, the CDR3 is TGTGCCAGCAGACTAGCGGGAGATTCCTACGAGCAGTACTTC.

This clonotype has more than one count but fewer than ten. J is TRBJ2-1 and V is TRBV9; TRBD2 matches 9 bases. CDR3 length equals 17 residues. Trimming cost V 0 bases and J 5 bases; bases outside gene matches: 9. CDR1 and CDR2 (germline): SGDLS, YYNGEE. This CDR3 is CASSVATGRGGHNEQFF. The DNA of the CDR3 is TGTGCCAGCAGCGTAGCTACGGGGCGGGGGGGCCACAATGAGCAGTTCTTC.

This chain joins TRBV27 and TRBJ1-2; tentative D call: TRBD1 (5 bases). V was cut by 3 bases and J by 6 bases, with 14 bases left in between. Germline V CDR1 and CDR2: MNHEY, SMNVEV (reference sequence). The length of the CDR3 is 14 residues. The CDR3 DNA sequence: TGTGCCAGCAGTTTTTCCGCTGGGGCCCATGGCTACACCTTC. Amino acid sequence: CASSFSAGAHGYTF.

The CDR3 nucleotides read TGCAGTGCTAGAGCTCCAGGGGGGGGGACTGAAGCTTTCTTT. As protein: CSARAPGGGTEAFF. V and J are TRBV20-1 and TRBJ1-1, with 7 bases aligning to TRBD1. V was clipped by 1 base and J by 5 bases; unmatched bases: 7. This CDR3 contains 14 residues. Germline assignment: CDR1 DFQATT and CDR2 SNEGSKA (reference sequence).

To note about this clonotype: A junction end diverges from the germline sequence, so it may reflect a read error. The chain is built from TRBV14 and TRBJ2-1; no clear D gene. Germline CDR1 SGHDN, CDR2 FVKESK. This CDR3 is 13 amino acids long. The CDR3 nucleotides are TGTGCCGGCAGCCAAGGTGCTGATAATGAGCAGTTCTTC. Amino acid sequence: CAGSQGADNEQFF.

This CDR3 is CASSPRGVAGVIYNEQFF. The CDR3, as DNA: TGTGCCAGCAGCCCTCGGGGAGTAGCGGGAGTAATCTACAATGAGCAGTTCTTC. The chain combines TRBV6-2 or TRBV6-3 with TRBJ2-1; 9 bases fit TRBD2. CDR1 and CDR2 from the germline V gene are MNHEY and SVGEGT. Losses at the gene ends were 6 bases for V and 3 bases for J; bases not matched to a gene: 15. The CDR3 spans 18 residues.

This clonotype was counted at least ten times. The genes are TRBV10-3 and TRBJ2-1; TRBD1 matches 7 bases. The CDR3 is made up of 16 amino acids. The V and J ends lost 3 bases and 0 bases, in that order; junction bases with no gene match: 5. Germline-derived CDR1 and CDR2 are ENHRY and SYGVKD. The CDR3 DNA is TGTGCCATCAGTGACCTAGACAGGGACTCCTACAATGAGCAGTTCTTC. Translation: CAISDLDRDSYNEQFF.

This clonotype was observed a handful of times. This rearrangement joins TRBV28 to TRBJ1-2; D gene unclear. CDR1 MDHEN and CDR2 SYDVKM come from the germline V gene. Trimming took 5 bases from V and 2 from J, leaving 6 bases between them. The CDR3 consists of 12 residues. CDR3 in amino acids: CASSIVNYGYTF. The CDR3 bases are TGTGCCAGCAGTATAGTCAACTATGGCTACACCTTC.

The V gene is TRBV5-1, the J gene TRBJ2-3; TRBD1 might be the D (6 bases). V shed 4 bases and J shed 0 bases, with 18 bases lying between them. The CDR3 loop spans 17 amino acids. Per germline, CDR1 SGHRS and CDR2 YFSETQ. The CDR3 loop is CASSLRSQGSSTDTQYF. CDR3 in DNA: TGCGCCAGCAGCCTCAGATCACAGGGCAGTAGCACAGATACGCAGTATTTT.

This clonotype appeared a few times. The rearrangement uses TRBV4-1 and TRBJ2-1, with D unresolved. Trimming pared 1 base from V and 2 bases from J, leaving 15 bases between. The CDR3 extends over 17 amino acids. From germline, CDR1 is MGHRA and CDR2 YSYEKL. The CDR3 loop reads CASSQGPARTTYNEQFF. CDR3 in DNA: TGCGCCAGCAGCCAAGGGCCCGCGCGGACGACCTACAATGAGCAGTTCTTC.

The V call is TRBV15, the J call TRBJ1-2, with D perhaps matching TRBD1 (6 bases). The V end was cut by 0 bases, the J end by 7 bases, with 15 bases between. This CDR3 comprises 15 residues. Per germline, CDR1 LNHNV and CDR2 YYDKDF (reference sequence). CDR3 region: CATSRDPGGGGGYTF. The CDR3, as DNA: TGTGCCACCAGCAGAGATCCGGGGGGCGGTGGTGGCTACACCTTC.

The gene calls are TRBV18 and TRBJ2-1; TRBD2 is a possible D gene (5 bases). V was trimmed by 6 bases and J by 7 bases, leaving 13 bases between them. Germline V lookup: CDR1 KGHSH, CDR2 LQKENI. The CDR3 is 13 amino acids. The CDR3 loop reads CASSSQTGNEQFF. The CDR3, as DNA: TGTGCCAGCTCGTCCCAGACGGGGAATGAGCAGTTCTTC.

This clonotype was observed a few times. This chain connects TRBV5-1 to TRBJ2-3, with 7 nucleotides matching TRBD1. Germline V gene lookup returns CDR1 SGHRS and CDR2 YFSETQ. This CDR3 has 15 amino acids. V trimming: 0 bases; J trimming: 5 bases; junction bases outside the gene matches: 6. The CDR3 nucleotides are TGCGCCAGCAGCTTGGACAGGGGAGATGTAGATACGCAGTATTTT. Its protein is CASSLDRGDVDTQYF.

This sequence joins TRBV12-3 or TRBV12-4 and TRBJ2-7, with TRBD2 matching 7 bases. The better agreement between TRBJ2-4 and the DNA end casts doubt on the J call. CDR3 length: 16 amino acids. The CDR3 DNA reads TGTGCCAGCGTCAGTGGCGGACTAGGCTTCGGAAACATTCAGTACTTC. The encoded protein is CASVSGGLGFGNIQYF.

This clonotype occurred a few times. The chain combines TRBV20-1 with TRBJ1-4; D call uncertain. Germline assignment: CDR1 DFQATT and CDR2 SNEGSKA (reference sequence). The CDR3 loop spans 15 amino acids. Between the trimmed V and J ends, which lost 0 bases and 8 bases, there was a span of 16 bases. In DNA form, the CDR3 reads TGCAGTGCTAGAGATCGGGTGGAAAACAACGAAAAACTGTTTTTT. Translating gives CSARDRVENNEKLFF.